Following are 8 T cell receptor beta chains from one sample sequenced in a study of OX40 agonist ivuxolimab in advanced cancers. Sequencing was performed with immunoSEQ multiplex PCR; in TCRdb, only in-frame clones are kept and a portion is missing. This sample has about 50,000 clones, with approximately 88% found just once. The source material was CD4+ or CD8+ T cells sorted from blood, sampled in a trial of the OX40 agonist ivuxolimab. The receptor source for this set is an adult with an advanced solid tumor such as melanoma, head and neck, liver or kidney cancer.

The genes are TRBV5-1 and TRBJ2-3; TRBD2 aligns across 12 bases. Trimming took 0 bases from V and 4 from J; bases not matched to a gene: 6. This CDR3 region has 17 residues. From germline, CDR1 is SGHRS and CDR2 YFSETQ. CDR3 protein: CASSLEASGGAADTQYF. The CDR3 coding sequence is TGCGCCAGCAGCTTGGAGGCTAGCGGGGGGGCAGCAGATACGCAGTATTTT.

The chain links TRBV27 to TRBJ2-7, with a possible D match to TRBD1 (6 bases). V was trimmed by 4 bases and J by 5 bases, leaving 15 bases between them. The CDR3 is made up of 14 amino acids. Germline V gene sequence: CDR1 MNHEY, CDR2 SMNVEV (reference sequence). The DNA of the CDR3 is TGTGCCAGCAGTTCCGGACAGTGGCGACACGAGCAGTACTTC. This encodes CASSSGQWRHEQYF.

This clone was observed a single time. The chain has TRBV29-1 and TRBJ2-1; unclear D gene. Germline values: CDR1 SQVTM, CDR2 ANQGSEA. Trimming pared 3 bases from V and 12 bases from J, leaving 6 bases between. The CDR3 contains 9 residues. As DNA, the CDR3 is TGCAGCGTTGACCCCCCGCAGTTCTTC. Translated: CSVDPPQFF.

In this sample, this clone turned up a few times. Other DNA sequences in this specimen translate into the identical CDR3. V usage is TRBV19 and J usage is TRBJ1-1; D uncertain. Germline lookup yields CDR1 LNHDA and CDR2 SQIVND (reference sequence). The V end lost 3 bases, the J end lost 2 bases, and 10 bases lay between the germline ends. The CDR3 spans 14 residues. CDR3 DNA: TGTGCCAGTAGTATCGGACGAGTAAACACTGAAGCTTTCTTT. Protein: CASSIGRVNTEAFF. Drawing the rest from reference TRBV19 and TRBJ1-1, the complete variable domain is DGGITQSPKYLFRKEGQNVTLSCEQNLNHDAMYWYRQDPGQGLRLIYYSQIVNDFQKGDIAEGYSVSREKKESFPLTVTSAQKNPTAFYLCASSIGRVNTEAFFGQGTRLTVV.

The chain has TRBV6-6 and TRBJ1-1, with a possible D match to TRBD1 (5 bases). Looked up from germline, CDR1 is MNHNY and CDR2 is SVGAGI (reference sequence). The V and J ends lost 5 bases and 5 bases respectively, with 9 bases between them. The length of the CDR3 is 12 residues. The CDR3 here is CASSEGRTEAFF. The CDR3, as DNA: TGTGCCAGCAGTGAGGGGAGGACTGAAGCTTTCTTT.

V usage is TRBV29-1 and J usage is TRBJ1-2; D is ambiguous. The CDR3 loop spans 12 amino acids. CDR1 and CDR2 from the germline V gene are SQVTM and ANQGSEA. Trimming cost V 2 bases and J 3 bases, with 7 bases left between them. CDR3 protein: CSVENEYYGYTF. CDR3 DNA: TGCAGCGTTGAAAACGAATACTATGGCTACACCTTC.

This clone has just one count. This sequence joins TRBV19 and TRBJ2-3; TRBD2 matches at 7 bases. The CDR3 totals 16 residues. CDR1 LNHDA and CDR2 SQIVND come from the germline V gene (reference sequence). The V and J ends lost 6 bases and 4 bases, in that order; junction bases with no gene match: 13. The DNA of the CDR3 is TGTGCCAGTAGCAATCCCGGACTAGTCCCTTCAGATACGCAGTATTTT. Translated, it gives CASSNPGLVPSDTQYF. Filled out from reference TRBV19 and TRBJ2-3, the complete variable domain reads DGGITQSPKYLFRKEGQNVTLSCEQNLNHDAMYWYRQDPGQGLRLIYYSQIVNDFQKGDIAEGYSVSREKKESFPLTVTSAQKNPTAFYLCASSNPGLVPSDTQYFGPGTRLTVL.

The chain joins TRBV10-3 to TRBJ2-1; weak D call: TRBD2 (7 bases). The CDR3 spans 15 residues. V shed 5 bases and J shed 4 bases, with 15 bases lying between them. CDR1 and CDR2 from the germline V gene are ENHRY and SYGVKD. The CDR3 sequence is CAISQGGGDYNEQFF. The CDR3 nucleotides read TGTGCCATCAGTCAAGGGGGGGGCGATTACAATGAGCAGTTCTTC.